This T cell receptor (beta chain) was recovered during a study of T cell repertoires in cytomegalovirus infection (dated by TCRdb to 2018 to 2020). Regarding the complete study: The peptide stimulations were aimed at well-studied HLA-B-restricted epitopes as well as recently identified HLA-C-restricted CMV epitopes, whose presentation resists viral immunomodulation. The HLA type of each donor mattered for the analysis, because public TCR beta signatures pointed to carriage of CMV infection along with the matching HLA type.

Sequenced using an Illumina HiSeq 1500. The public reads were reprocessed in TCRdb via fastp at Q25 and MiXCR, keeping in-frame beta chains. Each CDR3 protein gets just one entry, which takes the most common genes and DNA from the rows behind it. In all, the sample holds some 920,000 distinct CDR3 sequences, and around 30% of those were seen once. Over 13% of the sample rests with the top ten. The CDR3, from cysteine to phenylalanine, totals 17 residues. Here the CDR3 DNA is all that survives: 51 bases in frame from base 1. CDR1 and CDR2 (MNHNS, SASEGT) derive from the germline V gene. Broad study findings and their caveats: Cumulative frequency of public TCR beta family members discriminated carriers of CMV infection plus the relevant HLA type in this cohort and an independent approximately 350-donor cohort. The ex vivo response was dominated by HLA-C-restricted CMV-specific TCR beta clonotypes, and the single most frequent clonotype in two of eight donors was supplied by these HLA-C-restricted clonotypes.

The sample's treatment or condition, from its label and the paper: in vitro stimulation with specific CMV peptide epitopes to enrich CMV-specific T cells. Regarding this clonotype: No cognate antigen has been identified for it. A junction end diverges from the germline sequence, so it may reflect a read error.

This receptor chain uses TRBV6-1 and TRBJ2-3; TRBD1 could be the D gene, as 6 bases match. The TCR was taken from a human donor in good health (CMV status not recorded). Some clones in this sample may be carry-over from other donors' samples. Material: cultured CD8+ T cells from PBMCs, obtained from culture after CMV antigen stimulation. The CDR3: CASRPGLAGVQPDAQYF. The DNA reads TGTGCCAGCAGGCCGGGGCTAGCAGGGGTGCAGCCAGATGCGCAGTATTTT.